This TCR beta chain is drawn from a study of T cell responses to AZD1222 COVID-19 vaccine. Here immunoSEQ multiplex PCR was the method, and the copy in TCRdb shows in-frame clones only, minus some. The sample has 150,000 to 180,000 clones, 90% seen once. Whole-study findings and limits: Baseline serology detected seropositivity in only six or seven AZD1222 recipients.

Details on this clone: The target antigen is unknown.

The CDR3 has 15 amino acids. V lost 0 bases and J 4 bases, leaving 10 bases between the germline ends. Germline V gives CDR1 LNHNV, CDR2 YYDKDF (reference sequence). The sequence was obtained from an adult who received the AZD1222 COVID-19 vaccine. Sequences were derived from peripheral blood, sampled 28 days after the second AZD1222 dose. This rearrangement joins TRBV15 to TRBJ1-5; D call uncertain. The chain's CDR3 is CATSRDRAANQPQHF. CDR3 in DNA: TGTGCCACCAGCAGAGATCGGGCCGCGAATCAGCCCCAGCATTTT.